These 30 T cell receptor beta chains were sequenced from one sample in a study of T cell responses to AZD1222 COVID-19 vaccine. Assay: immunoSEQ multiplex PCR; the TCRdb copy retains only in-frame clones and omits some. The repertoire holds 110,000 or so clones, with around 88% as singletons. The material sequenced was peripheral blood, taken 28 days after the second AZD1222 dose. These receptor sequences come from an adult who received the AZD1222 COVID-19 vaccine.

A few counts support this clone. V is TRBV11-3 and J is TRBJ2-2; TRBD1 matches at 7 bases. Germline CDR1 and CDR2: SGHNT and YENEEA. V lost 5 bases and J lost 6; bases outside the gene matches: 12. The CDR3 has 16 amino acids. CDR3 in DNA: TGTGCCAGCAGCACAGCAACGGGACAGCTATCCGGGGAGCTGTTTTTT. Translating gives CASSTATGQLSGELFF.

V usage is TRBV6-5 and J usage is TRBJ1-2, with D perhaps TRBD1 (6 bases). Germline CDR1 and CDR2: MNHEY and SVGAGI. The CDR3 is 13 residues long. The V gene lost 5 bases and the J gene lost 5 bases, with 12 bases spanning the gap. The CDR3 nucleotides are TGTGCCAGCAGTACGGGGGCTCAGTATGGCTACACCTTC. It is translated as CASSTGAQYGYTF.

This clone turned up a few times. The genes are TRBV7-2 and TRBJ1-2; D is undetermined. Germline V CDR1 and CDR2: SGHTA, FQGNSA. The CDR3 loop spans 15 amino acids. Trimming left V 4 bases short and J 8 bases short, with 20 bases between. CDR3 region: CASSSSGPTGRGYTF. CDR3 DNA sequence: TGTGCCAGCAGCTCATCCGGGCCTACTGGAAGGGGCTACACCTTC.

The rearrangement links TRBV28 to TRBJ1-4; D may be TRBD1 (5 bases). Germline assignment: CDR1 MDHEN and CDR2 SYDVKM. The CDR3 spans 16 residues. V was shortened by 6 bases and J by 2 bases, with 16 bases between the two germline ends. CDR3 in amino acids: CASRRPPGQTNEKLFF. The CDR3 DNA follows: TGTGCCAGCAGACGACCCCCAGGGCAGACTAATGAAAAACTGTTTTTT. Filled out from reference TRBV28 and TRBJ1-4, the complete variable domain reads DVKVTQSSRYLVKRTGEKVFLECVQDMDHENMFWYRQDPGLGLRLIYFSYDVKMKEKGDIPEGYSVSREKKERFSLILESASTNQTSMYLCASRRPPGQTNEKLFFGSGTQLSVL.

CDR3 loop: CASSLDPPKEANEKLFF. CDR3 bases: TGTGCCAGCAGCTTAGATCCACCTAAGGAGGCTAATGAAAAACTGTTTTTT. This chain joins TRBV7-9 and TRBJ1-4; unclear D gene. CDR3 length: 17 residues. Germline V lookup: CDR1 SEHNR, CDR2 FQNEAQ (reference sequence). Deletions cut 1 base from V and 3 bases from J, with 15 bases between. The full variable domain, with the rest looked up from reference TRBV7-9 and TRBJ1-4, is DTGVSQNPRHKITKRGQNVTFRCDPISEHNRLYWYRQTLGQGPEFLTYFQNEAQLEKSRLLSDRFSAERPKGSFSTLEIQRTEQGDSAMYLCASSLDPPKEANEKLFFGSGTQLSVL.

This clone was seen a single time. This rearrangement joins TRBV5-4 to TRBJ2-1; TRBD1 agrees at 10 bases. CDR1 is SGHNT and CDR2 is YYREEE in the germline V gene (reference sequence). CDR3 length: 14 amino acids. V was pared by 2 bases and J by 7 bases, with 3 bases of the junction left unmatched. CDR3 sequence (DNA): TGTGCCAGCAGCTTAGGACAGGGGGAGAATGAGCAGTTCTTC. This encodes CASSLGQGENEQFF.

The chain employs TRBV6-2 or TRBV6-3 and TRBJ2-7; TRBD2 matches 9 bases. Trimming removed 2 bases from V and 1 base from J; junction bases left unmatched: 3. The CDR3 loop spans 15 amino acids. Germline lookup yields CDR1 MNHEY and CDR2 SVGEGT. CDR3 amino acids: CASSYDLAGSYEQYF. CDR3 DNA sequence: TGTGCCAGCAGTTACGATCTAGCGGGGTCCTACGAGCAGTACTTC.

The rearrangement joins TRBV4-1 to TRBJ1-6; 7 nucleotides match TRBD1. This CDR3 spans 15 amino acids. Trimming cost V 0 bases and J 6 bases; bases outside gene matches: 2. CDR1 and CDR2 from the germline V gene are MGHRA and YSYEKL. The CDR3 DNA is TGCGCCAGCAGCCAAGATCCAGGGGGTAATTCACCCCTCCACTTT. Encoded protein: CASSQDPGGNSPLHF.

In its sample, this clone was seen once. V is TRBV9 and J is TRBJ1-2; the D gene is possibly TRBD1 (6 bases). Germline values: CDR1 SGDLS, CDR2 YYNGEE. The CDR3 has 14 residues. The V end lost 3 bases, the J end lost 4 bases, and 13 bases lay between the germline ends. The CDR3 nucleotides read TGTGCCAGCAGCGACTCAGGGGCTTCCTATGGCTACACCTTC. Translation gives CASSDSGASYGYTF.

The rearrangement links TRBV5-1 to TRBJ2-4; D may be TRBD2 (6 bases). V was pared by 1 base and J by 8 bases, with 13 bases between. Germline CDR1 reads SGHRS; CDR2 reads YFSETQ. The CDR3 length is 14 residues. CDR3 amino acids: CASSLMTSKDIQYF. The CDR3, as DNA: TGCGCCAGCAGCTTGATGACTAGTAAAGACATTCAGTACTTC.

This chain connects TRBV7-9 to TRBJ1-2, with TRBD1 identical over 7 bases. The germline V gene encodes CDR1 SEHNR and CDR2 FQNEAQ (reference sequence). The V segment lost 5 bases and the J segment 8 bases; nucleotides outside the gene matches: 5. The CDR3 is 12 residues long. The CDR3 sequence: CASSPTGVGYTF. DNA for the CDR3: TGTGCCAGCAGCCCTACAGGGGTCGGCTACACCTTC.

The genes are TRBV12-3 or TRBV12-4 and TRBJ1-2, with TRBD1 as a possible D gene (6 bases). Trimming took off 3 bases at V and 3 bases at J, with 8 bases between the two ends. The CDR3 sequence is 13 residues long. Here the CDR3 reads CASSFRTDYGYTF. The CDR3 nucleotides read TGTGCCAGCAGTTTTAGGACAGACTATGGCTACACCTTC.

The chain combines TRBV7-9 with TRBJ2-7; maybe TRBD2 (6 bases). V was trimmed by 5 bases and J by 0 bases, leaving 14 bases between them. This CDR3 contains 15 residues. CDR1 SEHNR and CDR2 FQNEAQ come from the germline V gene (reference sequence). CDR3 bases: TGTGCCAGCAGCCCCATCCGGGGGTCCTCCTACGAGCAGTACTTC. Translated: CASSPIRGSSYEQYF.

The rearrangement joins TRBV7-9 to TRBJ2-3; D might be TRBD2 (5 bases). The V end lost 5 bases, the J end lost 3 bases, and 18 bases lay between the germline ends. CDR3 size: 16 residues. In germline, CDR1 is SEHNR, CDR2 FQNEAQ (reference sequence). The DNA for the CDR3 is TGTGCCAGCAGCCCCAGCATGAGGACGGGGACAGATACGCAGTATTTT. Translating gives CASSPSMRTGTDTQYF.

This chain uses TRBV28 with TRBJ1-4, with TRBD1 identical over 9 bases. J gave up 8 bases and V 4 bases, and 8 bases lay outside the gene matches. CDR1 and CDR2 from the germline V gene are MDHEN and SYDVKM. This CDR3 contains 15 residues. The CDR3 nucleotides are TGTGCCAGCAGTTCGACAGGGGGGGTGTTGGAAAAACTGTTTTTT. The encoded protein is CASSSTGGVLEKLFF.

This chain joins TRBV2 and TRBJ1-2; maybe TRBD1 (6 bases). The CDR3 runs 12 residues. V lost 8 bases and J lost 4, with 11 bases in between. CDR1 SNHLY and CDR2 FYNNEI come from the germline V gene. The CDR3 region is CASGGTSYGYTF. DNA of the CDR3: TGTGCCAGCGGAGGGACAAGCTATGGCTACACCTTC.

The V call is TRBV5-1, the J call TRBJ1-1; D call uncertain. With 1 base removed from V and 2 bases from J, the gap between germline ends came to 9 bases. The length of the CDR3 is 14 residues. The germline gives CDR1 SGHRS, CDR2 YFSETQ. CDR3 DNA sequence: TGCGCCAGCAGCTTGCGGCAGGAAAACACTGAAGCTTTCTTT. It is translated as CASSLRQENTEAFF.

The chain uses TRBV28 and TRBJ1-1; TRBD1 is a possible D gene (6 bases). The V gene lost 5 bases and the J gene lost 12 bases, with 19 bases spanning the gap. This CDR3 is built from 13 residues. CDR1 and CDR2 (germline): MDHEN, SYDVKM. Here the CDR3 DNA reads TGTGCCAGCAGTCTCGGGGGGCGAGAGGAAACTTTCTTT. Protein sequence: CASSLGGREETFF.

This clone was seen more than once but under ten times. This sequence joins TRBV7-8 and TRBJ1-4; D may be TRBD1 (6 bases). V gave up 5 bases and J gave up 7 bases, with 17 bases separating them. Looked up from germline, CDR1 is SGHVS and CDR2 is FQNEAQ. There are 15 residues in the CDR3. The CDR3 DNA sequence: TGTGCCAGCAGCCCTAGGGCAGGGGAGGGTGAAAAACTGTTTTTT. Protein: CASSPRAGEGEKLFF. Full variable domain (remainder filled in from reference TRBV7-8 and TRBJ1-4): GAGVSQSPRYKVAKRGQDVALRCDPISGHVSLFWYQQALGQGPEFLTYFQNEAQLDKSGLPSDRFFAERPEGSVSTLKIQRTQQEDSAVYLCASSPRAGEGEKLFFGSGTQLSVL.

On this clone itself: One end of the junction fails to match germline, which may point to a read error. In nucleotides, the CDR3 is TGTGCCAGCAGTCAAGAGGGGATGAACACTGAAGCTTTCTTT. Translation gives CASSQEGMNTEAFF. The J gene is TRBJ1-1, the V gene TRBV4-2; D might be TRBD1 (5 bases). The CDR3 contains 14 residues. Germline assignment: CDR1 LGHNA and CDR2 YNFKEQ.

The V and J genes are TRBV29-1 and TRBJ2-3; D not certain. This CDR3 is built from 14 residues. Germline loops: CDR1 SQVTM, CDR2 ANQGSEA. V lost 4 bases, J lost 0 bases, and 11 bases lay in between. CDR3 residues: CSVAQRGSTDTQYF. The CDR3 DNA sequence: TGCAGCGTTGCCCAGCGCGGTAGCACAGATACGCAGTATTTT.

V gene TRBV3-1 (or the pseudogene TRBV3-2) combines with J gene TRBJ1-1, with TRBD1 identical over 9 bases. V shed 8 bases, J shed 1 base, and the junction held 5 bases outside the gene matches. The CDR3 spans 14 residues. CDR1 and CDR2 from the germline V gene are LGHDT and YNNKEL (reference sequence). The CDR3 DNA follows: TGTGCCAGCCGGGACAGGGTACCGAACACTGAAGCTTTCTTT. This encodes CASRDRVPNTEAFF.

The rearrangement joins TRBV4-3 to TRBJ1-1; TRBD1 matches 8 bases. The J segment lost 3 bases and the V segment lost 4 bases, leaving 7 bases of the junction unmatched. Germline-derived CDR1 and CDR2 are LGHNA and YSLEER. This CDR3 has 15 residues. The CDR3 nucleotides read TGCGCCAGCAGCCGAGGACAGGGTTCGTACACTGAAGCTTTCTTT. Amino acid sequence: CASSRGQGSYTEAFF.

The chain is built from TRBV7-2 and TRBJ1-1; D unresolved. CDR1 and CDR2 (germline): SGHTA, FQGNSA. The CDR3 length is 15 residues. With 0 bases removed from V and 2 bases from J, the gap between germline ends came to 10 bases. The CDR3 reads CASSLAPRLNTEAFF. DNA of the CDR3: TGTGCCAGCAGCTTAGCTCCCAGACTAAACACTGAAGCTTTCTTT.

This chain uses TRBV10-3 with TRBJ1-6; 7 positions agree with TRBD1. The CDR3 is 16 amino acids. Trimming at V came to 4 bases and at J to 7 bases, leaving 10 bases not matched to a gene. The germline gives CDR1 ENHRY, CDR2 SYGVKD. The CDR3 protein is CAISGDSSVRNSPLHF. The DNA for the CDR3 is TGTGCCATCAGTGGGGACAGTTCGGTCAGAAATTCACCCCTCCACTTT.

The chain's CDR3 is CASSLRTGGGQETQYF. The DNA for the CDR3 is TGTGCCAGCTCACTACGGACAGGGGGGGGACAAGAGACCCAGTACTTC. The genes are TRBV18 and TRBJ2-5; 10 nucleotides line up with TRBD1. This CDR3 has 16 amino acids. V lost 4 bases, J lost 2 bases, and 7 bases stayed unmatched. Germline V gene lookup returns CDR1 KGHSH and CDR2 LQKENI.

This clone was seen a few times. V gene TRBV29-1 combines with J gene TRBJ1-3; the match to TRBD1 covers 7 bases. The V and J ends lost 7 bases and 0 bases, in that order; junction bases with no gene match: 6. Germline CDR1 SQVTM, CDR2 ANQGSEA. The CDR3 length is 14 residues. The CDR3 spells CSALGQISGNTIYF. The DNA for the CDR3 is TGCAGCGCCTTGGGACAGATCTCTGGAAACACCATATATTTT.

This chain joins TRBV6-5 and TRBJ1-1, with 11 nucleotides matching TRBD1. V shed 6 bases and J 4 bases; nucleotides not matched to a gene: 7. The CDR3 has 15 residues. The germline gives CDR1 MNHEY, CDR2 SVGAGI. CDR3: CASSSGQGAITEAFF. The CDR3 nucleotides are TGTGCCAGCAGCTCCGGACAGGGGGCGATCACTGAAGCTTTCTTT.

The chain recombines TRBV18 with TRBJ1-6; D is unclear. Trimming took off 1 base at V and 13 bases at J, with 8 bases between the two ends. From germline, CDR1 is KGHSH and CDR2 LQKENI. This CDR3 is 12 amino acids long. The CDR3 loop reads CASSPLGRPLHF. The CDR3 coding sequence is TGTGCCAGCTCACCACTAGGACGGCCCCTCCACTTT.

This chain connects TRBV27 to TRBJ1-6, with D perhaps matching TRBD1 (5 bases). Germline assignment: CDR1 MNHEY and CDR2 SMNVEV (reference sequence). The CDR3 spans 12 residues. Trimming removed 11 bases from V and 6 bases from J, with 11 bases in between. DNA for the CDR3: TGTGCCCCCAGGGCCTGTAATTCACCCCTCCACTTT. Translated: CAPRACNSPLHF.